Each of the 22 T cell receptor beta chains below was sequenced from the same sample in a study of blood T cell repertoires in COVID-19. Only in-frame clones appear in the TCRdb table, and some are missing; sequencing was by immunoSEQ multiplex PCR. The sample records tens of thousands of clones, 85% being singletons. The sample comprised peripheral blood. The receptors shown here come from a man in his 70s with acute or convalescent COVID-19.

The chain joins TRBV6-9 to TRBJ2-7; 10 nucleotides line up with TRBD1. Germline V gives CDR1 MNHGY, CDR2 SVAAGI. The length of the CDR3 is 15 residues. The trim removed 5 bases at V and 0 bases at J, leaving 4 bases unmatched. CDR3 DNA: TGTGCCAGCAGTGCGGGACAGGGGCACTCCTACGAGCAGTACTTC. Its protein product is CASSAGQGHSYEQYF.

The chain carries TRBV10-2 and TRBJ2-7, with a tentative D call TRBD1 (6 bases). Germline CDR1 is WSHSY and CDR2 is SAAADI. This CDR3 is built from 15 residues. V shed 3 bases and J shed 2 bases, with 14 bases lying between them. CDR3 amino acids: CASSERQGPPYEQYF. DNA of the CDR3: TGCGCCAGCAGTGAAAGGCAGGGGCCACCCTACGAGCAGTACTTC.

The J gene is TRBJ2-5, the V gene TRBV3-1 (or the pseudogene TRBV3-2); TRBD2 is a possible D gene (6 bases). The CDR3 length is 15 residues. Germline-derived CDR1 and CDR2 are LGHDT and YNNKEL (reference sequence). The V gene lost 4 bases and the J gene lost 3 bases, with 15 bases spanning the gap. This CDR3 reads CASSPRREPKETQYF. CDR3 sequence (DNA): TGTGCCAGCAGCCCGAGGAGGGAACCTAAAGAGACCCAGTACTTC.

The rearrangement uses TRBV9 and TRBJ1-1, with D unclear. Between the trimmed V and J ends, which lost 5 bases and 1 base, there was a span of 12 bases. Per germline, CDR1 SGDLS and CDR2 YYNGEE. The CDR3 is 14 residues long. DNA of the CDR3: TGTGCCAGCAGGCGGGATACGGGGAACACTGAAGCTTTCTTT. As protein: CASRRDTGNTEAFF. Together with reference TRBV9 and TRBJ1-1, the CDR3 gives the full variable domain: DSGVTQTPKHLITATGQRVTLRCSPRSGDLSVYWYQQSLDQGLQFLIQYYNGEERAKGNILERFSAQQFPDLHSELNLSSLELGDSALYFCASRRDTGNTEAFFGQGTRLTVV.

The rearrangement links TRBV20-1 to TRBJ2-1; 7 nucleotides match TRBD1. Germline CDR1 is DFQATT and CDR2 is SNEGSKA (reference sequence). The CDR3 extends over 15 amino acids. The V segment lost 3 bases and the J segment 9 bases; nucleotides outside the gene matches: 14. The CDR3 bases are TGCAGTGCTAGTGAACAGGGGATGGGTTTCGGTGAGCAGTTCTTC. It is translated as CSASEQGMGFGEQFF.

V gene TRBV6-6 combines with J gene TRBJ2-2; D is unclear. Germline-derived CDR1 and CDR2 are MNHNY and SVGAGI (reference sequence). CDR3 size: 15 residues. V lost 2 bases and J 2 bases, leaving 9 bases between the germline ends. As DNA, the CDR3 is TGTGCCAGCAGTTACGAGTCTTCCAACACCGGGGAGCTGTTTTTT. Translating it yields CASSYESSNTGELFF.

Of note for this clone: Other DNA sequences within the sample encode an identical CDR3. The chain couples TRBV5-1 to TRBJ2-5; the D gene is possibly TRBD2 (5 bases). Trimming removed 2 bases from V and 1 base from J, with 9 bases in between. The CDR3 sequence is 14 residues long. Germline CDR1 is SGHRS and CDR2 is YFSETQ. The chain's CDR3 is CASSLGLAQETQYF. CDR3 sequence (DNA): TGCGCCAGCAGCTTAGGGCTAGCCCAAGAGACCCAGTACTTC.

The chain has TRBV18 and TRBJ2-1, with 9 bases fitting TRBD2. CDR3 length: 16 amino acids. Germline V gene lookup returns CDR1 KGHSH and CDR2 LQKENI. Germline trimming cut 1 base from V and 4 bases from J; bases unmatched to any gene: 5. Written as DNA, the CDR3 is TGTGCCAGCTCACCACAGGCGCTAGCGGGGTACAATGAGCAGTTCTTC. This encodes CASSPQALAGYNEQFF.

This clone was observed a single time. DNA for the CDR3: TGTGCCAGCAGCCCAAGTAGCGGGGGCCGCGGGGAGCTGTTTTTT. Its translation: CASSPSSGGRGELFF. The chain has TRBV2 and TRBJ2-2; 9 bases line up with TRBD2. The trim removed 6 bases at V and 7 bases at J, leaving 9 bases unmatched. Germline CDR1 SNHLY, CDR2 FYNNEI. This CDR3 spans 15 amino acids.

The rearrangement uses TRBV6-2 or TRBV6-3 and TRBJ2-7; 7 bases align to TRBD1. With V trimmed by 4 bases and J by 2 bases, 5 bases remained unmatched. Germline values: CDR1 MNHEY, CDR2 SVGEGT. The CDR3 covers 14 residues. The CDR3 DNA reads TGTGCCAGCAGTTTCGCCGGGACAGCCTACGAGCAGTACTTC. It is translated as CASSFAGTAYEQYF.

This chain joins TRBV5-1 and TRBJ2-7, with D possibly being TRBD1 (5 bases). V was shortened by 2 bases and J by 4 bases, with 13 bases between the two germline ends. The CDR3 contains 14 residues. Germline loops: CDR1 SGHRS, CDR2 YFSETQ. The CDR3, as DNA: TGCGCCAGCAGCTTACAAACAACAGGTTACGAGCAGTACTTC. It is translated as CASSLQTTGYEQYF.

This CDR3 reads CAISEPGQGEETQYF. The CDR3 DNA reads as TGTGCCATCAGTGAGCCGGGACAGGGAGAAGAGACCCAGTACTTC. The chain recombines TRBV10-3 with TRBJ2-5; 9 nucleotides match TRBD1. This CDR3 has 15 residues. Germline CDR1 and CDR2: ENHRY and SYGVKD. V was pared by 2 bases and J by 3 bases, with 4 bases of the junction left unmatched.

The gene calls are TRBV2 and TRBJ1-5; unclear D gene. Germline V gene sequence: CDR1 SNHLY, CDR2 FYNNEI. This CDR3 spans 13 amino acids. V was trimmed by 4 bases and J by 4 bases, leaving 8 bases between them. CDR3 residues: CASSVAGNQPQHF. CDR3 coding DNA: TGTGCCAGCAGTGTGGCCGGGAATCAGCCCCAGCATTTT.

The chain couples TRBV2 to TRBJ1-3, with TRBD1 matching over 7 bases. This CDR3 has 15 amino acids. Germline CDR1 SNHLY, CDR2 FYNNEI. V shed 7 bases, J shed 7 bases, and the junction held 13 bases outside the gene matches. The CDR3 bases are TGTGCCAGCACCCATGGGGGACAGAGCTGGAACACCATATATTTT. Translated, it gives CASTHGGQSWNTIYF.

The chain employs TRBV27 and TRBJ1-1, with TRBD1 matching over 8 bases. The CDR3 is made up of 14 amino acids. From germline, CDR1 is MNHEY and CDR2 SMNVEV (reference sequence). V gave up 6 bases and J gave up 5 bases; unmatched junction bases: 8. CDR3 amino acids: CASSQLRGPTEAFF. The DNA of the CDR3 is TGTGCCAGCAGCCAACTCAGGGGGCCTACTGAAGCTTTCTTT.

The gene calls are TRBV2 and TRBJ1-5, with 7 positions matching TRBD1. This CDR3 region has 14 residues. CDR1 is SNHLY and CDR2 is FYNNEI in the germline V gene. V was pared by 6 bases and J by 6 bases, with 8 bases of the junction left unmatched. The CDR3, as DNA: TGTGCCAGCAGGACAGGGAGCGTGAGTCAGCCCCAGCATTTT. This encodes CASRTGSVSQPQHF.

The chain carries TRBV5-1 and TRBJ2-2, with TRBD2 as a possible D gene (5 bases). The CDR3 covers 14 residues. The ends were cut back, 0 bases at V and 6 bases at J, with 9 bases in the middle. The germline CDR1 and CDR2 sequences are SGHRS and YFSETQ. The CDR3 DNA is TGCGCCAGCAGCTTGGGAGGGTTTTCCGGGGAGCTGTTTTTT. Translation gives CASSLGGFSGELFF.

The CDR3 reads CASSYRGNQPQHF. As DNA, the CDR3 is TGTGCCAGCAGTTATAGGGGGAACCAGCCCCAGCATTTT. The chain employs TRBV25-1 and TRBJ1-5; possible D gene TRBD1, 6 bases. The CDR3 runs to 13 residues. Germline V CDR1 and CDR2: MGHDK, SYGVNS. The V end was cut by 5 bases, the J end by 7 bases, with 12 bases between.

The chain carries TRBV7-9 and TRBJ2-1, with D possibly TRBD1 on 6 matching bases. The CDR3 runs to 17 residues. The germline V gene has CDR1 SEHNR and CDR2 FQNEAQ (reference sequence). Trimming shortened V by 5 bases and J by 4 bases, and 21 bases separated the two germline ends. In DNA form, the CDR3 reads TGTGCCAGCAGCATCAGGGGTGGCGAGCGGTGGTACAATGAGCAGTTCTTC. This gives the protein CASSIRGGERWYNEQFF.

J is TRBJ2-3 and V is TRBV5-6; weak D call: TRBD1 (6 bases). This CDR3 has 16 amino acids. Germline values: CDR1 SGHDT, CDR2 YYEEEE. Trimming cost V 0 bases and J 4 bases, with 15 bases left between them. CDR3 in amino acids: CASSLGSRQVADTQYF. CDR3 nucleotide sequence: TGTGCCAGCAGCTTGGGGTCTAGACAGGTGGCAGATACGCAGTATTTT.

This chain links TRBV12-5 with TRBJ2-4, with D unresolved. V was shortened by 2 bases and J by 7 bases, with 6 bases between the two germline ends. The CDR3 runs to 12 residues. From germline, CDR1 is LGHNT and CDR2 FRNRAP. The CDR3 reads CASGLSKNIQYF. The CDR3 nucleotides read TGTGCTAGTGGTTTGAGCAAGAACATTCAGTACTTC.

This chain joins TRBV7-9 and TRBJ2-7; D gene ambiguous. The CDR3 spans 14 residues. Looked up from germline, CDR1 is SEHNR and CDR2 is FQNEAQ (reference sequence). Trimming took 1 base from V and 2 from J, leaving 9 bases between them. The CDR3, as DNA: TGTGCCAGCAGCTTAGAAGTCAGAACCTACGAGCAGTACTTC. This sequence encodes CASSLEVRTYEQYF.